This record covers a single T cell receptor beta chain. The antigen is undetermined. Time point defined: persistent/refractory GD, antithyroid drugs over 5 years with positive TRAb. PBMC-derived RNA was used for the TCR library. This record comes from a study of regulatory T cells in long-lasting Graves disease. Notes on the study in general: Persistent disease showed a preference for TRBV28, TRBJ1-2 and TRBJ2-5.

V was clipped by 2 bases and J by 0 bases, with 11 bases between them. This CDR3 region has 15 residues. CDR1 and CDR2 (germline): SGHRS, YFSETQ. Both iRepertoire HTBI primers and Arm-PCR of CDR3 regions were used to build the TCR beta libraries. TCRdb re-called the multiplex PCR reads with MiXCR, one entry per CDR3 protein. Among 300,000 to 350,000 distinct CDR3 sequences, 15% to 20% were seen once, and the ten largest hold 25% to 35%. The rearrangement joins TRBV5-1 to TRBJ1-1, with D perhaps TRBD1 (5 bases). The receptor's source is a female donor with Graves disease. The sequencing here drew on peripheral blood mononuclear cells (PBMCs), taken when the disease was refractory, from a patient treated with antithyroid drugs. CDR3 amino acids: CASSFRDSLNTEAFF. CDR3 nucleotide sequence: TGCGCCAGCAGCTTTAGAGACAGCCTGAACACTGAAGCTTTCTTT.